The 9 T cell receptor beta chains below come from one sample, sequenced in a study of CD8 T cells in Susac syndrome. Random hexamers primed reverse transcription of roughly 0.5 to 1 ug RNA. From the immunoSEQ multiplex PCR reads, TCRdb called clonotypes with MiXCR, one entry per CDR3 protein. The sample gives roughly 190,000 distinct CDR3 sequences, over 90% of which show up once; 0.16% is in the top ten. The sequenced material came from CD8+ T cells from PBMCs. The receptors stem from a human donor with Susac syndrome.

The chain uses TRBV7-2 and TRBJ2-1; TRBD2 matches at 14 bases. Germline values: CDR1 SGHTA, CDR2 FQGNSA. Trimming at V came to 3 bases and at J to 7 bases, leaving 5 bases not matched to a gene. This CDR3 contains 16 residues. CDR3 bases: TGTGCCAGCAGCTTGACTAGCGGGGGGGCGGTAAATGAGCAGTTCTTC. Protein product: CASSLTSGGAVNEQFF.

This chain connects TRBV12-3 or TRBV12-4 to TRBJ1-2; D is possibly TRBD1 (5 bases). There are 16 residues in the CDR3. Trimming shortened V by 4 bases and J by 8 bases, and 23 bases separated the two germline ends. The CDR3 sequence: CASSSTGTLARGGYTF. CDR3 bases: TGTGCCAGCAGTTCAACCGGGACTCTTGCTAGGGGCGGCTACACCTTC.

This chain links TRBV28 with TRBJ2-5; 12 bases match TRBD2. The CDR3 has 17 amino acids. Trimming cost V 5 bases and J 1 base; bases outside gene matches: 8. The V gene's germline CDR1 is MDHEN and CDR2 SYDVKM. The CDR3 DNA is TGTGCCAGCAGTCTACTGACTAGCGGGAGAGGCCAAGAGACCCAGTACTTC. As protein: CASSLLTSGRGQETQYF.

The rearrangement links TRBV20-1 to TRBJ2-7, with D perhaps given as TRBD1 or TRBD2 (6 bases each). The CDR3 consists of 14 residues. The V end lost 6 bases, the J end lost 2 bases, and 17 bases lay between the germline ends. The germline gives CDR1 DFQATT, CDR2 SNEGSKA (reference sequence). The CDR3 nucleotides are TGCAGTGCCCCGCCCCCGGGGGCGACCTACGAGCAGTACTTC. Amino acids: CSAPPPGATYEQYF.

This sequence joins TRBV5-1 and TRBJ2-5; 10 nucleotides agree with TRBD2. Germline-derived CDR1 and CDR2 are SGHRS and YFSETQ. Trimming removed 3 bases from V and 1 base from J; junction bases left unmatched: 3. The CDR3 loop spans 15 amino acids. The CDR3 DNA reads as TGCGCCAGCAGCTATAGCGGGGGGTTCCAAGAGACCCAGTACTTC. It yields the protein CASSYSGGFQETQYF.

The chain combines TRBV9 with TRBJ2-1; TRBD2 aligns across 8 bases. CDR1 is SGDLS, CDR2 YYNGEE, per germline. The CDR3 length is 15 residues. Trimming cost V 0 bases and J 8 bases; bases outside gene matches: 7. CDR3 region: CASSVGIAGLHEQFF. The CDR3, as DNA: TGTGCCAGCAGCGTAGGGATAGCGGGGTTACATGAGCAGTTCTTC.

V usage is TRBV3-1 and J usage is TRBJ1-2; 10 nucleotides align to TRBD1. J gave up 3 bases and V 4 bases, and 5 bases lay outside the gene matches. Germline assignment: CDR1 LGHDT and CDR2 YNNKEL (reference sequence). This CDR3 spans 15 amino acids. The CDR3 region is CASSLRTGGDYGYTF. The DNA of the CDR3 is TGTGCCAGCAGCCTCAGGACAGGGGGGGACTATGGCTACACCTTC.

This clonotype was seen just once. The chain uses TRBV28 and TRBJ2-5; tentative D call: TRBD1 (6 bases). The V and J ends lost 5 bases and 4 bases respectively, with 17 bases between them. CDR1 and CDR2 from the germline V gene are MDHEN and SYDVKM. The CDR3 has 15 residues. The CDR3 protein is CASSATGLLGETQYF. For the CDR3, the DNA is TGTGCCAGCAGTGCCACAGGGCTACTAGGAGAGACCCAGTACTTC.

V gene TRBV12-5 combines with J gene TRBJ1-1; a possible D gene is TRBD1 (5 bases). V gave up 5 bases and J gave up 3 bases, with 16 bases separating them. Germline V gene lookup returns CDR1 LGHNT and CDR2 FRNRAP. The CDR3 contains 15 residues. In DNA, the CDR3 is TGTGCTAGTGGTCCATTGGGGCAGGGCGACACTGAAGCTTTCTTT. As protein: CASGPLGQGDTEAFF.